A single sample gave rise to the 26 T cell receptor beta chains below, sequenced in a study of spatial heterogeneity in lung cancer. One entry per CDR3 protein, called by TCRdb with MiXCR from the 5' RACE reads. The data hold approximately 82,000 distinct CDR3 sequences, with about 12% observed a single time. Indicated time point: sample taken at primary tumor resection. The authors sequenced whole RNA from tumor, nontumor lung or frozen PBMC without sorting. The source material was PBMCs, sampled at surgery. The receptors were gathered from a male donor with early-stage non-small cell lung cancer.

This clonotype showed up many times. This chain links TRBV30 with TRBJ1-5; D gene unclear. V dropped 2 bases and J dropped 2 bases, with 16 bases sitting between them. This CDR3 comprises 16 residues. Germline V gene data show CDR1 as GTSNPN and CDR2 as SVGIG (reference sequence). CDR3 DNA sequence: TGTGCCTGGAGTCACCCCTGGGCGGGTGGCAATCAGCCCCAGCATTTT. Amino acids: CAWSHPWAGGNQPQHF.

A few counts support this clonotype. The rearrangement links TRBV5-1 to TRBJ1-5; TRBD1 aligns across 7 bases. V lost 2 bases and J lost 4; bases outside the gene matches: 3. CDR1 is SGHRS, CDR2 YFSETQ, per germline. The CDR3 loop spans 14 amino acids. Here the CDR3 DNA reads TGCGCCAGCAGCTTCGACAGGGAAAATCAGCCCCAGCATTTT. Protein: CASSFDRENQPQHF.

This clonotype was counted a few times. This chain joins TRBV18 and TRBJ1-2; no firm D call. The CDR3 totals 13 residues. V was shortened by 3 bases and J by 14 bases, with 19 bases between the two germline ends. Looked up from germline, CDR1 is KGHSH and CDR2 is LQKENI. The CDR3 reads CASSPDGGIGLTF. The CDR3 DNA sequence: TGTGCCAGCTCACCCGACGGCGGAATTGGGCTTACCTTC. Combining the CDR3 with reference TRBV18 and TRBJ1-2 gives the whole variable domain NAGVMQNPRHLVRRRGQEARLRCSPMKGHSHVYWYRQLPEEGLKFMVYLQKENIIDESGMPKERFSAEFPKEGPSILRIQQVVRGDSAAYFCASSPDGGIGLTFGSGTRLTVV.

The CDR3 DNA reads TGTGCCGCCGGCACAGGGTACTACGAGCAGTACTTC. The encoded protein is CAAGTGYYEQYF. The chain employs TRBV30 and TRBJ2-7, with a weak D call TRBD1 (6 bases). The germline V gene encodes CDR1 GTSNPN and CDR2 SVGIG (reference sequence). V was pared by 8 bases and J by 3 bases, with 14 bases between. The CDR3 runs 12 residues.

This clonotype was seen only a few times. The V and J genes are TRBV28 and TRBJ2-5; 8 positions match TRBD1. The CDR3 sequence is 16 residues long. The germline gives CDR1 MDHEN, CDR2 SYDVKM. J lost 5 bases, V lost 5 bases, and 13 bases had no gene match. DNA for the CDR3: TGTGCCAGCAGTCCTCAGGGGGCTCCGTTAGCTGAGACCCAGTACTTC. Translation gives CASSPQGAPLAETQYF.

This sequence joins TRBV20-1 and TRBJ2-3; D is ambiguous. Trimming removed 1 base from V and 5 bases from J, with 7 bases in between. In germline, CDR1 is DFQATT, CDR2 SNEGSKA (reference sequence). There are 12 residues in the CDR3. The CDR3 coding sequence is TGCAGTGCTAGAGCTTCCGGAGATACGCAGTATTTT. Encoded protein: CSARASGDTQYF.

The genes are TRBV7-9 and TRBJ1-2, with D maybe TRBD1 (5 bases). V dropped 1 base and J dropped 3 bases, with 9 bases sitting between them. From germline, CDR1 is SEHNR and CDR2 FQNEAQ (reference sequence). There are 14 residues in the CDR3. The CDR3 protein is CASSLGGGDYGYTF. The CDR3 region has the DNA TGTGCCAGCAGCTTAGGGGGGGGGGACTATGGCTACACCTTC.

The CDR3 DNA sequence: TGTGCCAGCAGCCAAGGAGAAGGGTTAATAAACATTCAGTACTTC. Translated: CASSQGEGLINIQYF. The chain carries TRBV3-1 and TRBJ2-4; D ambiguous. Trimming took off 1 base at V and 6 bases at J, with 13 bases between the two ends. This CDR3 has 15 amino acids. Germline V gene sequence: CDR1 LGHDT, CDR2 YNNKEL (reference sequence).

Many counts were recorded for this clonotype. This chain links TRBV5-1 with TRBJ2-1; D is unclear. The CDR3 contains 13 residues. Germline assignment: CDR1 SGHRS and CDR2 YFSETQ. The germline V and J ends were trimmed by 1 base and 5 bases, with 7 bases remaining between them. DNA of the CDR3: TGCGCCAGCAGCTTGTTCCGGGACAATGAGCAGTTCTTC. Protein: CASSLFRDNEQFF.

The chain links TRBV5-1 to TRBJ1-1; 10 bases align to TRBD1. Trimming removed 5 bases from V and 3 bases from J; junction bases left unmatched: 13. CDR1 and CDR2 (germline): SGHRS, YFSETQ. The CDR3 runs to 17 residues. The CDR3 protein is CASRVDPPGQGHTEAFF. The CDR3 DNA is TGCGCCAGCAGGGTCGACCCCCCGGGACAGGGGCACACTGAAGCTTTCTTT.

This clonotype was counted at least ten times. The V gene is TRBV5-1, the J gene TRBJ1-3; 8 bases are a match to TRBD1. The CDR3 totals 17 residues. The trim removed 1 base at V and 0 bases at J, leaving 6 bases unmatched. CDR1 and CDR2 (germline): SGHRS, YFSETQ. CDR3 bases: TGCGCCAGCAGCTTGACAGGGGGAATTCTCTCTGGAAACACCATATATTTT. This gives the protein CASSLTGGILSGNTIYF.

At least ten counts were recorded for this clonotype. The chain carries TRBV12-3 or TRBV12-4 and TRBJ2-1, with 9 bases identical to TRBD2. The J segment lost 8 bases and the V segment lost 6 bases, leaving 5 bases of the junction unmatched. The CDR3 totals 13 residues. CDR3 in DNA: TGTGCCAGCAGCCTAGCGGGGAGGGATGAGCAGTTCTTC. This codes for CASSLAGRDEQFF.

This clonotype was seen a few times. The chain uses TRBV11-2 and TRBJ2-1, with 7 nucleotides matching TRBD2. Trimming at V came to 0 bases and at J to 4 bases, leaving 12 bases not matched to a gene. CDR3 length: 18 amino acids. Germline CDR1 SGHAT, CDR2 FQNNGV. This CDR3 reads CASSLDNLASGIYNEQFF. CDR3 DNA sequence: TGTGCCAGCAGCTTAGATAACCTGGCTAGCGGTATTTACAATGAGCAGTTCTTC.

This clonotype was counted between two and nine times. This chain connects TRBV12-3 or TRBV12-4 to TRBJ1-5, with 7 nucleotides matching TRBD1. The CDR3 is 14 residues long. V shed 5 bases and J 3 bases; nucleotides not matched to a gene: 4. The CDR3 sequence is CASSSGTDNQPQHF. The CDR3 nucleotides read TGTGCCAGCAGTAGCGGGACAGACAATCAGCCCCAGCATTTT.

The chain couples TRBV11-2 to TRBJ1-5, with 8 positions matching TRBD1. Germline V gives CDR1 SGHAT, CDR2 FQNNGV. V shed 1 base, J shed 7 bases, and the junction held 6 bases outside the gene matches. This CDR3 is 15 amino acids long. This CDR3 reads CASSLGQGAYQPQHF. The CDR3 bases are TGTGCCAGCAGCTTAGGGCAGGGGGCTTACCAGCCCCAGCATTTT.

The chain combines TRBV7-6 with TRBJ2-7; the match to TRBD1 covers 9 bases. V was pared by 6 bases and J by 5 bases, with 17 bases of the junction left unmatched. This CDR3 has 17 residues. From germline, CDR1 is SGHVS and CDR2 FNYEAQ. The chain's CDR3 is CASSQSVPQGAGNEQYF. Written as DNA, the CDR3 is TGTGCCAGCAGTCAAAGCGTACCACAGGGGGCGGGGAACGAGCAGTACTTC. Together with reference TRBV7-6 and TRBJ2-7, the CDR3 gives the full variable domain: GAGVSQSPRYKVTKRGQDVALRCDPISGHVSLYWYRQALGQGPEFLTYFNYEAQQDKSGLPNDRFSAERPEGSISTLTIQRTEQRDSAMYRCASSQSVPQGAGNEQYFGPGTRLTVT.

The CDR3 bases are TGTGCCAGCAGTTTAGAGAGGGGATGGAGCGAGCAGTACTTC. Translated, it gives CASSLERGWSEQYF. The chain links TRBV28 to TRBJ2-7, with D tentatively TRBD1 or TRBD2 (5 bases each). V lost 2 bases and J 6 bases, leaving 14 bases between the germline ends. Per the germline V gene, CDR1 is MDHEN and CDR2 is SYDVKM. This CDR3 is built from 14 residues.

This clonotype showed up many times. This chain joins TRBV5-4 and TRBJ2-2; 7 positions match TRBD2. CDR1 and CDR2 (germline): SGHNT, YYREEE (reference sequence). V lost 0 bases and J lost 3; bases outside the gene matches: 5. The CDR3 sequence is 16 residues long. CDR3: CASSLANGGYTGELFF. As DNA, the CDR3 is TGTGCCAGCAGCTTGGCTAACGGGGGGTACACCGGGGAGCTGTTTTTT.

The V call is TRBV6-2 or TRBV6-3, the J call TRBJ2-3, with a weak D call TRBD2 (5 bases). The length of the CDR3 is 16 residues. V was pared by 2 bases and J by 2 bases, with 14 bases between. CDR1 is MNHEY and CDR2 is SVGEGT in the germline V gene. The CDR3: CASSYGRHLLTDTQYF. The CDR3 coding sequence is TGTGCCAGCAGTTACGGGAGACATTTACTCACAGATACGCAGTATTTT.

The chain employs TRBV2 and TRBJ2-5; TRBD1 aligns across 9 bases. Germline CDR1 reads SNHLY; CDR2 reads FYNNEI. The CDR3 totals 14 residues. Germline trimming cut 6 bases from V and 0 bases from J; bases unmatched to any gene: 2. The CDR3 nucleotides are TGTGCCAGCAGCGACAGGGGGTACCAAGAGACCCAGTACTTC. This encodes CASSDRGYQETQYF.

This clonotype turned up a few times. The genes are TRBV24-1 and TRBJ2-5; TRBD1 might be the D (6 bases). CDR3 size: 15 residues. V dropped 3 bases and J dropped 5 bases, with 15 bases sitting between them. From germline, CDR1 is KGHDR and CDR2 SFDVKD. The CDR3 nucleotides are TGTGCCACCAGTGATCCCGGACAGTCTCGGGAGACCCAGTACTTC. Translation: CATSDPGQSRETQYF.

This chain links TRBV10-3 with TRBJ2-1; 8 bases line up with TRBD2. The CDR3 spans 15 residues. Germline V gives CDR1 ENHRY, CDR2 SYGVKD. The V segment lost 3 bases and the J segment 7 bases; nucleotides outside the gene matches: 8. CDR3 bases: TGTGCCATCAGTGATTTGGGACTAGGAAAGAATGAGCAGTTCTTC. Amino acid sequence: CAISDLGLGKNEQFF.

The chain combines TRBV9 with TRBJ2-5; perhaps TRBD2 as D (5 bases). This CDR3 comprises 15 residues. Trimming left V 0 bases short and J 1 base short, with 10 bases between. CDR1 and CDR2 from the germline V gene are SGDLS and YYNGEE. Here the CDR3 reads CASSVEGSAQETQYF. DNA for the CDR3: TGTGCCAGCAGCGTAGAGGGTAGCGCCCAAGAGACCCAGTACTTC.

Many counts were recorded for this clonotype. The chain recombines TRBV5-1 with TRBJ2-1; the D gene is possibly TRBD2 (6 bases). This CDR3 is 15 amino acids long. With 5 bases removed from V and 8 bases from J, the gap between germline ends came to 20 bases. The germline V gene encodes CDR1 SGHRS and CDR2 YFSETQ. The CDR3 coding sequence is TGCGCCAGCAGGCCGGGACTCTCCTCCGGGGATGAGCAGTTCTTC. It translates to CASRPGLSSGDEQFF.

J is TRBJ2-7 and V is TRBV2; TRBD1 matches 7 bases. This CDR3 region has 14 residues. The V segment lost 5 bases and the J segment 3 bases; nucleotides outside the gene matches: 7. Germline CDR1 reads SNHLY; CDR2 reads FYNNEI. The CDR3 DNA sequence: TGTGCCAGCAGTTACAGGGGCTCTAACTACGAGCAGTACTTC. Amino acids: CASSYRGSNYEQYF. Looking up the rest from reference TRBV2 and TRBJ2-7 gives the full variable domain: EPEVTQTPSHQVTQMGQEVILRCVPISNHLYFYWYRQILGQKVEFLVSFYNNEISEKSEIFDDQFSVERPDGSNFTLKIRSTKLEDSAMYFCASSYRGSNYEQYFGPGTRLTVT.

The chain recombines TRBV3-1 with TRBJ2-3; 8 nucleotides align to TRBD2. Germline-derived CDR1 and CDR2 are LGHDT and YNNKEL (reference sequence). This CDR3 spans 16 amino acids. V lost 2 bases and J lost 0; bases outside the gene matches: 4. The CDR3 DNA reads as TGTGCCAGCAGCCAAAGCGCGGGGGGTAGCACAGATACGCAGTATTTT. Translated: CASSQSAGGSTDTQYF.